These 26 T cell receptor beta chains came from one sample sequenced in a study of glioma-infiltrating T cells. Using RNA template, CDR3s of TCR alpha and beta were amplified with iRepertoire arm-PCR. TCRdb passed the multiplex PCR reads through MiXCR, listing each CDR3 protein once. The sample lists approximately 120,000 distinct CDR3 sequences, approximately 26% occurring once. Sample: glioma tissue, nonneoplastic brain tissue, or PBMCs (not recorded which). These receptors came from a human donor with low-grade glioma or glioblastoma, undergoing nonglioma brain surgery, or in good health (not recorded which).

This clonotype showed up many times. The rearrangement uses TRBV7-3 and TRBJ2-1; D is perhaps TRBD2 (5 bases). There are 13 residues in the CDR3. Germline V gene sequence: CDR1 SGHTA, CDR2 FQGTGA. V lost 5 bases to trimming and J lost 7 bases, with 12 bases between them. As DNA, the CDR3 is TGTGCCAGCAGCCTCCAGGACTTTAATGAGCAGTTCTTC. This sequence encodes CASSLQDFNEQFF. Using reference TRBV7-3 and TRBJ2-1 for the parts outside the CDR3, the full variable domain is GAGVSQTPSNKVTEKGKYVELRCDPISGHTALYWYRQSLGQGPEFLIYFQGTGAADDSGLPNDRFFAVRPEGSVSTLKIQRTERGDSAVYLCASSLQDFNEQFFGPGTRLTVL.

This clonotype came up a few times. The chain combines TRBV12-3 or TRBV12-4 with TRBJ2-2; the match to TRBD2 covers 7 bases. This CDR3 spans 14 amino acids. J gave up 5 bases and V 7 bases, and 7 bases lay outside the gene matches. The CDR3 reads CASTMREPTGELFF. The CDR3 DNA follows: TGTGCCAGCACCATGCGGGAGCCTACCGGGGAGCTGTTTTTT.

This clonotype was observed at least ten times. The chain is built from TRBV7-2 and TRBJ1-1, with D uncertain. Trimming removed 3 bases at V and 1 base at J, with 6 bases between. The CDR3 has 13 residues. The germline V gene has CDR1 SGHTA and CDR2 FQGNSA. CDR3 sequence reads: CASSLAGNTEAFF. The CDR3 DNA is TGTGCCAGCAGCTTGGCAGGGAACACTGAAGCTTTCTTT. The complete variable domain, with remaining parts taken from reference TRBV7-2 and TRBJ1-1, reads GAGVSQSPSNKVTEKGKDVELRCDPISGHTALYWYRQSLGQGLEFLIYFQGNSAPDKSGLPSDRFSAERTGGSVSTLTIQRTQQEDSAVYLCASSLAGNTEAFFGQGTRLTVV.

In this sample, this clonotype turned up many times. The J gene is TRBJ2-7, the V gene TRBV7-9; the D gene is possibly TRBD2 (5 bases). Germline CDR1 is SEHNR and CDR2 is FQNEAQ (reference sequence). Trimming removed 3 bases from V and 2 bases from J, with 11 bases in between. There are 14 residues in the CDR3. The CDR3 region has the DNA TGTGCCAGCAGCTTCCAGGACTCAGCCTACGAGCAGTACTTC. This translates into CASSFQDSAYEQYF.

This clonotype was detected ten times or more. The chain recombines TRBV6-5 with TRBJ1-1; 8 bases are a match to TRBD1. This CDR3 is built from 15 residues. Per the germline V gene, CDR1 is MNHEY and CDR2 is SVGAGI. Germline trimming cut 0 bases from V and 6 bases from J; bases unmatched to any gene: 6. The CDR3 DNA sequence: TGTGCCAGCAGTTACTCTCGGACAGGGCGGGCTGAAGCTTTCTTT. Its translation is CASSYSRTGRAEAFF.

This clonotype was detected many times. This rearrangement joins TRBV28 to TRBJ1-5; 7 bases line up with TRBD1. The CDR3 extends over 19 amino acids. Germline V CDR1 and CDR2: MDHEN, SYDVKM. V lost 4 bases, J lost 3 bases, and 18 bases stayed unmatched. This chain's CDR3 is CASSSLTGVRSGFNQPQHF. The CDR3 nucleotides are TGTGCCAGCAGTTCCCTCACAGGGGTCCGGAGTGGTTTCAATCAGCCCCAGCATTTT.

As for this clonotype: This could be a read error, since a much larger clone is one nucleotide away. The genes are TRBV4-1 and TRBJ2-1, with 13 bases aligning to TRBD2. This CDR3 contains 17 residues. The V gene end was trimmed by 4 bases and the J gene end by 5 bases; junction bases not matched to a gene: 8. CDR1 and CDR2 from the germline V gene are MGHRA and YSYEKL. The CDR3 bases are TGCGCCAGCAGCCCACCTCCCGGGACTAGCGGGAACAATGAGCAGTTCTTC. Translated, it gives CASSPPPGTSGNNEQFF.

This clonotype showed up many times. The chain employs TRBV7-9 and TRBJ2-7; 9 nucleotides line up with TRBD1. Trimming at V came to 3 bases and at J to 3 bases, leaving 9 bases not matched to a gene. This CDR3 has 16 residues. Looked up from germline, CDR1 is SEHNR and CDR2 is FQNEAQ (reference sequence). The CDR3 nucleotides read TGTGCCAGCAGCTTCGCCTCCGGGACAGGGATCTACGAGCAGTACTTC. Protein sequence: CASSFASGTGIYEQYF.

In this sample, this clonotype turned up many times. The chain links TRBV20-1 to TRBJ2-5; TRBD2 matches 13 bases. This CDR3 region has 15 residues. From germline, CDR1 is DFQATT and CDR2 SNEGSKA (reference sequence). V was clipped by 4 bases and J by 5 bases; unmatched bases: 7. The CDR3 spells CSANPGTSGTETQYF. CDR3 DNA sequence: TGCAGTGCTAACCCGGGGACTAGCGGGACTGAGACCCAGTACTTC.

Notes on this clonotype: This clone may be a read error of a much larger clone one base away. This chain uses TRBV7-3 with TRBJ2-3; no clear D. The CDR3 sequence is 15 residues long. V was cut by 1 base and J by 8 bases, with 16 bases left in between. Germline V gives CDR1 SGHTA, CDR2 FQGTGA. As DNA, the CDR3 is TGTGCCAGCAGCTTAAACCACGGCGCCCCAGGTACGCAGTATTTT. Translating it yields CASSLNHGAPGTQYF.

This clonotype has at least ten counts. The gene calls are TRBV7-8 and TRBJ2-5; 7 nucleotides align to TRBD1. Per the germline V gene, CDR1 is SGHVS and CDR2 is FQNEAQ. The V and J ends lost 7 bases and 0 bases, in that order; junction bases with no gene match: 5. CDR3 size: 14 residues. The CDR3 loop reads CASMDRRYQETQYF. The CDR3 DNA reads TGTGCCAGCATGGACAGGCGGTACCAAGAGACCCAGTACTTC.

V usage is TRBV6-2 or TRBV6-3 and J usage is TRBJ1-1, with D uncertain. The CDR3 has 13 amino acids. Germline V gene lookup returns CDR1 MNHEY and CDR2 SVGEGT. V dropped 2 bases and J dropped 10 bases, with 14 bases sitting between them. Here the CDR3 reads CASSYRLNNGAFF. The CDR3 nucleotides read TGTGCCAGCAGTTACCGGTTGAACAATGGAGCTTTCTTT.

Concerning this clonotype itself: An end of the junction does not agree with germline; a read error may underlie this. CDR3 protein: CASSLEVGREWAEAFF. The CDR3 bases are TGTGCCAGCAGTTTAGAAGTTGGCAGGGAGTGGGCTGAAGCTTTCTTT. The chain recombines TRBV7-9 with TRBJ1-1; perhaps TRBD1 as D (5 bases). This CDR3 is built from 16 residues. Germline values: CDR1 SEHNR, CDR2 FQNEAQ (reference sequence).

Ten or more counts support this clonotype. The chain links TRBV7-9 to TRBJ2-5; 7 nucleotides line up with TRBD1. Per germline, CDR1 SEHNR and CDR2 FQNEAQ (reference sequence). The ends lost 4 bases at V and 4 bases at J; junction bases unmatched: 9. The CDR3 contains 15 residues. CDR3 nucleotide sequence: TGTGCCAGCAGCTCTTCAGGGGGACCCAGAGAGACCCAGTACTTC. Translation: CASSSSGGPRETQYF.

This clonotype appeared many times. The chain combines TRBV7-2 with TRBJ2-7; 11 bases fit TRBD2. The CDR3 totals 16 residues. Germline V gene data show CDR1 as SGHTA and CDR2 as FQGNSA. V shed 0 bases, J shed 0 bases, and the junction held 1 base outside the gene matches. CDR3 loop: CASSLAGLAGSYEQYF. CDR3 bases: TGTGCCAGCAGCTTAGCAGGACTAGCGGGCTCCTACGAGCAGTACTTC.

This clonotype was counted ten times or more. The chain employs TRBV14 and TRBJ2-1, with TRBD2 matching over 7 bases. V shed 3 bases and J 0 bases; nucleotides not matched to a gene: 5. CDR3 length: 16 residues. Per the germline V gene, CDR1 is SGHDN and CDR2 is FVKESK. This chain's CDR3 is CASSHPSGVSYNEQFF. DNA of the CDR3: TGTGCCAGCAGCCACCCGAGCGGGGTCTCCTACAATGAGCAGTTCTTC.

The chain recombines TRBV29-1 with TRBJ1-5; 8 nucleotides match TRBD1. V shed 6 bases, J shed 2 bases, and the junction held 3 bases outside the gene matches. There are 13 residues in the CDR3. Germline values: CDR1 SQVTM, CDR2 ANQGSEA. The CDR3 DNA sequence: TGCAGCGTCTCGACAGGGGGCAATCAGCCCCAGCATTTT. Its translation: CSVSTGGNQPQHF.

At least ten counts were recorded for this clonotype. The chain carries TRBV7-8 and TRBJ1-5; D is possibly TRBD1 (5 bases). Per germline, CDR1 SGHVS and CDR2 FQNEAQ. V gave up 3 bases and J gave up 3 bases, with 12 bases separating them. CDR3 length: 15 amino acids. Here the CDR3 reads CASSLGRGINQPQHF. CDR3 sequence (DNA): TGTGCCAGCAGCTTGGGGAGGGGCATCAATCAGCCCCAGCATTTT.

This clonotype was counted between two and nine times. J is TRBJ1-2 and V is TRBV4-1, with TRBD1 as a possible D gene (6 bases). This CDR3 is 14 amino acids long. The V end lost 5 bases, the J end lost 9 bases, and 19 bases lay between the germline ends. Germline CDR1 is MGHRA and CDR2 is YSYEKL. This CDR3 reads CASSSGQPLSSYTF. The CDR3 DNA reads TGCGCCAGCAGCTCTGGACAGCCACTATCCAGCTACACCTTC.

Turning to this clonotype: With a much larger clone just one base away, this may be a read error. The chain links TRBV25-1 to TRBJ2-1; tentative D call: TRBD1 (7 bases). V shed 6 bases and J shed 7 bases, with 19 bases lying between them. The CDR3 runs 15 residues. Germline-derived CDR1 and CDR2 are MGHDK and SYGVNS. The CDR3: CASSKRGGGVNEQFF. CDR3 nucleotides: TGTGCCAGCAGCAAGAGAGGGGGCGGGGTGAATGAGCAGTTCTTC.

This clonotype was seen at least ten times. J is TRBJ1-1 and V is TRBV7-3; D possibly corresponds to TRBD1 (5 bases). In germline, CDR1 is SGHTA, CDR2 FQGTGA. Trimming cost V 1 base and J 4 bases, with 10 bases left between them. This CDR3 has 14 residues. CDR3 coding DNA: TGTGCCAGCAGCTTAAATACAGGTGGCACTGAAGCTTTCTTT. Amino acid sequence: CASSLNTGGTEAFF.

This clonotype was detected ten times or more. This sequence joins TRBV28 and TRBJ2-3, with D perhaps matching TRBD2 (5 bases). The CDR3 sequence is 15 residues long. From germline, CDR1 is MDHEN and CDR2 SYDVKM. Trimming took off 3 bases at V and 2 bases at J, with 12 bases between the two ends. The CDR3 spells CASSFSASVTDTQYF. In DNA form, the CDR3 reads TGTGCCAGCAGTTTTAGCGCCTCGGTCACAGATACGCAGTATTTT. Combining the CDR3 with reference TRBV28 and TRBJ2-3 gives the whole variable domain DVKVTQSSRYLVKRTGEKVFLECVQDMDHENMFWYRQDPGLGLRLIYFSYDVKMKEKGDIPEGYSVSREKKERFSLILESASTNQTSMYLCASSFSASVTDTQYFGPGTRLTVL.

The V and J genes are TRBV27 and TRBJ2-3; tentatively, D is TRBD2 (5 bases). V lost 3 bases, J lost 1 base, and 11 bases lay in between. This CDR3 has 15 amino acids. CDR1 and CDR2 from the germline V gene are MNHEY and SMNVEV (reference sequence). CDR3 amino acids: CASSFGVRGTDTQYF. The CDR3 region has the DNA TGTGCCAGCAGTTTCGGGGTGCGCGGCACAGATACGCAGTATTTT.

The chain is built from TRBV7-3 and TRBJ1-1; the D gene is possibly TRBD1 (5 bases). Germline V gene data show CDR1 as SGHTA and CDR2 as FQGTGA. The CDR3 runs to 15 residues. Trimming took off 2 bases at V and 0 bases at J, with 10 bases between the two ends. The CDR3 DNA reads as TGTGCCAGCAGCTTAGGCGACAGATTGAACACTGAAGCTTTCTTT. Translated: CASSLGDRLNTEAFF.

Ten or more counts support this clonotype. The chain carries TRBV7-9 and TRBJ2-1, with TRBD2 matching over 9 bases. Germline V gene lookup returns CDR1 SEHNR and CDR2 FQNEAQ (reference sequence). J lost 4 bases, V lost 4 bases, and 14 bases had no gene match. The CDR3 has 18 residues. The CDR3 DNA sequence: TGTGCCAGCAGCTACCCCCAGATGAAAGCGGGAGGATACAATGAGCAGTTCTTC. Its translation: CASSYPQMKAGGYNEQFF.

The V and J genes are TRBV29-1 and TRBJ2-5, with TRBD2 matching over 9 bases. The CDR3 runs 14 residues. CDR1 SQVTM and CDR2 ANQGSEA come from the germline V gene. V trimming: 7 bases; J trimming: 5 bases; junction bases outside the gene matches: 11. CDR3 DNA: TGCAGCGAAATCCCCGTGAGCGGGGGGGAGACCCAGTACTTC. Its protein is CSEIPVSGGETQYF.